The 10 T cell receptor beta chains in this list originate from one sample, sequenced in a study of monozygotic twins with inflammatory bowel disease. From its re-call of the 5' RACE reads, TCRdb lists each CDR3 protein once, without DNA. This sample's clone table lists 160,000 or so distinct CDR3 sequences. The specimen was blood. These receptors originate from a human donor with ulcerative colitis or Crohn's disease, or a healthy co-twin of an affected twin (not recorded which).

V usage is TRBV9 and J usage is TRBJ2-3; TCRdb's D call of TRBD1 is untestable without DNA. The V gene's germline CDR1 is SGDLS and CDR2 YYNGEE. The length of the CDR3 is 15 residues. CDR3: CASSMMGQGANTQYF.

This sequence joins TRBV20-1 and TRBJ2-1; TCRdb's D gene call, TRBD2, goes unchecked for lack of DNA. The germline CDR1 and CDR2 sequences are DFQATT and SNEGSKA (reference sequence). This CDR3 is 14 amino acids long. The CDR3 here is CSARSAGGNNEQFF.

The chain couples TRBV5-1 to TRBJ1-5; the TRBD1 assignment by TCRdb is unverifiable without DNA. Per germline, CDR1 SGHRS and CDR2 YFSETQ. This CDR3 region has 15 residues. The chain's CDR3 is CASSLESGAGQPQHF.

V gene TRBV28 combines with J gene TRBJ2-3; TCRdb indicates TRBD1, and absent DNA this call remains unverified. Germline CDR1 is MDHEN and CDR2 is SYDVKM. This CDR3 region has 14 residues. The chain's CDR3 is CASSLYRGADTQYF.

V gene TRBV7-2 combines with J gene TRBJ2-1. The CDR3 has 14 amino acids. Germline V gene data show CDR1 as SGHTA and CDR2 as FQGNSA. CDR3 region: CASSLLASWNEQFF.

The chain uses TRBV27 and TRBJ1-2; TCRdb selects TRBD1, and the lack of DNA leaves this call unchecked. There are 13 residues in the CDR3. The germline V gene encodes CDR1 MNHEY and CDR2 SMNVEV (reference sequence). This CDR3 reads CASTSGQGYGYTF.

The chain has TRBV6-2 or TRBV6-3 and TRBJ2-3; the TRBD2 assignment by TCRdb is unverifiable without DNA. Per the germline V gene, CDR1 is MNHEY and CDR2 is SVGEGT. The CDR3 covers 14 residues. This chain's CDR3 is CASRPTGVADTQYF.

The chain joins TRBV5-1 to TRBJ1-2. The CDR3 sequence is 14 residues long. The germline V gene has CDR1 SGHRS and CDR2 YFSETQ. The CDR3 region is CASSLEARNYGYTF.

The chain has TRBV3-1 and TRBJ2-7; TCRdb's assignment of TRBD1 cannot be checked, as there is no DNA. The CDR3 has 15 residues. Germline assignment: CDR1 LGHDT and CDR2 YNNKEL (reference sequence). CDR3 sequence: CASSQTLGAAYEQYF.

The V and J genes are TRBV20-1 and TRBJ2-3; lacking DNA, the TRBD1 call made by TCRdb goes unchecked. Germline assignment: CDR1 DFQATT and CDR2 SNEGSKA (reference sequence). The CDR3 totals 17 residues. This chain's CDR3 is CSARGLRGRLLVDTQYF.